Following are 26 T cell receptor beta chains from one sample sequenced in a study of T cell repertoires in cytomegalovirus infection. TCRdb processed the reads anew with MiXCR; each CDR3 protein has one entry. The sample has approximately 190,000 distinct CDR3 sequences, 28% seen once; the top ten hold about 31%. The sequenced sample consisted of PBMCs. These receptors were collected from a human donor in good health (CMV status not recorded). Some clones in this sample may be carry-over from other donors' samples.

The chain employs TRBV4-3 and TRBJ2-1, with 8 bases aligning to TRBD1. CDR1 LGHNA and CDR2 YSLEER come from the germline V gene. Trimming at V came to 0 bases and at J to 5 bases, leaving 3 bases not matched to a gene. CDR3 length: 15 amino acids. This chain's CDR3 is CASSQEGTGHNEQFF. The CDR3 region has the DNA TGCGCCAGCAGCCAAGAAGGGACAGGACACAATGAGCAGTTCTTC.

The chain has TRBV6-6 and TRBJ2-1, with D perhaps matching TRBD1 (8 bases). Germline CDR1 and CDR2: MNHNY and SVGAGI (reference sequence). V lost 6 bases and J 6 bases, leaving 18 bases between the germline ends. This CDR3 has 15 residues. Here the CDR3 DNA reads TGTGCCAGCAGGGCAGGACAGGGAGGGTTCAATGAGCAGTTCTTC. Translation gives CASRAGQGGFNEQFF.

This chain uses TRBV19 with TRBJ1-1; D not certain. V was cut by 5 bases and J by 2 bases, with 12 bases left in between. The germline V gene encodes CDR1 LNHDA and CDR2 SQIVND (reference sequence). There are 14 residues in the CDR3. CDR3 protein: CASSPSGPNTEAFF. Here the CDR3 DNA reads TGTGCCAGTAGTCCAAGTGGACCCAACACTGAAGCTTTCTTT.

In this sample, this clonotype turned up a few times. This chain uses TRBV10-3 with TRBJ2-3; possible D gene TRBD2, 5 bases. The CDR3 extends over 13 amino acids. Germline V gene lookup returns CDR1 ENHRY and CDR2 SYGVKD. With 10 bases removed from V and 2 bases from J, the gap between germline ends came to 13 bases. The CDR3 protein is CATLEADTDTQYF. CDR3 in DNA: TGTGCCACCCTGGAGGCGGACACAGATACGCAGTATTTT.

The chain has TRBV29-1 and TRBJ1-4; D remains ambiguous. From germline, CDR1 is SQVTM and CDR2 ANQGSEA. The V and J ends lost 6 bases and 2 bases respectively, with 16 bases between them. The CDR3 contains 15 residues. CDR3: CSVVVEPLTNEKLFF. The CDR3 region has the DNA TGCAGCGTGGTTGTCGAACCCCTTACTAATGAAAAACTGTTTTTT.

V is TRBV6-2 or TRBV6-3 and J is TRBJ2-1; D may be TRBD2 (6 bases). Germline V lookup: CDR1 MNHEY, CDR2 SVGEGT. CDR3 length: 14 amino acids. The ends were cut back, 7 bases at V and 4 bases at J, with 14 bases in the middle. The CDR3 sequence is CASISPGGYNEQFF. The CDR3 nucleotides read TGTGCCAGCATCTCTCCCGGGGGTTACAATGAGCAGTTCTTC.

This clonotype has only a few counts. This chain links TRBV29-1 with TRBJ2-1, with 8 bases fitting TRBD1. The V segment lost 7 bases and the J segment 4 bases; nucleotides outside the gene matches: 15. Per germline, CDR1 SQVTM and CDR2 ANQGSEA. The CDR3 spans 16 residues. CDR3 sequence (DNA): TGCAGCGGGAGGGGAAGGACAGGGAGGCTTTACAATGAGCAGTTCTTC. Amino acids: CSGRGRTGRLYNEQFF.

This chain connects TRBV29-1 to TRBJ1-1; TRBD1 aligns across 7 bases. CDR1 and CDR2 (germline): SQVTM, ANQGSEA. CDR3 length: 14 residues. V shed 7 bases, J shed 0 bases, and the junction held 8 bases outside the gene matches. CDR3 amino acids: CSGYRGPMNTEAFF. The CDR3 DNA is TGCAGCGGCTACAGGGGCCCCATGAACACTGAAGCTTTCTTT.

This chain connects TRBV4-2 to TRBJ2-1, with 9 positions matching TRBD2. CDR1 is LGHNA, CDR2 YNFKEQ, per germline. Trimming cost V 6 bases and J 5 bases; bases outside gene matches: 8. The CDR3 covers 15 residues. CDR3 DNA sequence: TGTGCCAGCAGTCTCGAAGCGGGGGGAGACAATGAGCAGTTCTTC. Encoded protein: CASSLEAGGDNEQFF.

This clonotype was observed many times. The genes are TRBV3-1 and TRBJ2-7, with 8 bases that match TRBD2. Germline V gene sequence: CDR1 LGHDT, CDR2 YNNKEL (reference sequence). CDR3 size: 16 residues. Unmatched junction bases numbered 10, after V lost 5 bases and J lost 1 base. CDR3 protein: CASSSRSGGASYEQYF. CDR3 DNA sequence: TGTGCCAGCAGCTCCCGAAGCGGGGGTGCTTCCTACGAGCAGTACTTC.

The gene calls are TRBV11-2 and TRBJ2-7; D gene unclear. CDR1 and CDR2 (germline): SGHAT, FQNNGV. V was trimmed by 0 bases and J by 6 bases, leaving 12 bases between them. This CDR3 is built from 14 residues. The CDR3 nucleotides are TGTGCCAGCAGCTTAGATCCGGGTTCCGGCGAGCAGTACTTC. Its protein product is CASSLDPGSGEQYF.

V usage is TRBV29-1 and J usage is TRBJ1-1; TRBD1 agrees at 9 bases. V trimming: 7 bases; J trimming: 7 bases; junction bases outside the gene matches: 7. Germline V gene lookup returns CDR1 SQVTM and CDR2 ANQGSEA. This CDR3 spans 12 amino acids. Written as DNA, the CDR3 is TGCAGCGCCGGACAGGGGACCGGTGAAGCTTTCTTT. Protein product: CSAGQGTGEAFF.

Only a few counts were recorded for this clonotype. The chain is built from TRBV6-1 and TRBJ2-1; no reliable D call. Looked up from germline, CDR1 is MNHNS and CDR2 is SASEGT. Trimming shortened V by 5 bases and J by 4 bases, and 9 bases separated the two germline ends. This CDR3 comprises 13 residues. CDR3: CASSSLQYNEQFF. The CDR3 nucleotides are TGTGCCAGCAGTTCCTTACAGTACAATGAGCAGTTCTTC.

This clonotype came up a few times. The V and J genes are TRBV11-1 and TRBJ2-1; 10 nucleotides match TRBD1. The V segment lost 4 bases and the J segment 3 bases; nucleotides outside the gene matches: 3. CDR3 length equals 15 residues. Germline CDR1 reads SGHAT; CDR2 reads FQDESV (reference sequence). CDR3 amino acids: CASSYGTGVYNEQFF. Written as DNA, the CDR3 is TGTGCCAGCAGCTATGGGACAGGGGTCTACAATGAGCAGTTCTTC. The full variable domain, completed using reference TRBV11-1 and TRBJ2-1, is EAEVAQSPRYKITEKSQAVAFWCDPISGHATLYWYRQILGQGPELLVQFQDESVVDDSQLPKDRFSAERLKGVDSTLKIQPAELGDSAMYLCASSYGTGVYNEQFFGPGTRLTVL.

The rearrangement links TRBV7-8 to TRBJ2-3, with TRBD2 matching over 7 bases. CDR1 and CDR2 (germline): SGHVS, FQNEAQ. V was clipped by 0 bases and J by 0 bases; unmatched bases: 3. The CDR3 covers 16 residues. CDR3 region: CASSLAGGTSTDTQYF. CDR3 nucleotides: TGTGCCAGCAGCTTAGCGGGAGGGACGAGCACAGATACGCAGTATTTT.

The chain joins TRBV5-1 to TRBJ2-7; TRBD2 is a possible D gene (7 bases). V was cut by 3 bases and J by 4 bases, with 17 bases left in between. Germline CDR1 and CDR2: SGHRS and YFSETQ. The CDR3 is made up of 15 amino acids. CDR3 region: CASSSAGARGYEQYF. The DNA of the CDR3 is TGCGCCAGCAGCTCGGCGGGGGCGCGGGGGTACGAGCAGTACTTC.

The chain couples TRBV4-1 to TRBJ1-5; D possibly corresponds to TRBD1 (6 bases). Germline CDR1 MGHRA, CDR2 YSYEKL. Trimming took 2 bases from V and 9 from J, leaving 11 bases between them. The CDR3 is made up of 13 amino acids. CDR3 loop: CASSQQGKLPQHF. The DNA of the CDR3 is TGCGCCAGCAGCCAACAGGGGAAACTGCCCCAGCATTTT.

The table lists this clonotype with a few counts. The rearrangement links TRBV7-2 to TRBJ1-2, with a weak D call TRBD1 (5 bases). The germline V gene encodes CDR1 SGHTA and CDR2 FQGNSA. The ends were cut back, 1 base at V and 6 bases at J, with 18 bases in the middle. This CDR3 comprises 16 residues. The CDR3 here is CASSLGGWGEGNGYTF. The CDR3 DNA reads TGTGCCAGCAGCTTAGGGGGGTGGGGTGAGGGGAATGGCTACACCTTC.

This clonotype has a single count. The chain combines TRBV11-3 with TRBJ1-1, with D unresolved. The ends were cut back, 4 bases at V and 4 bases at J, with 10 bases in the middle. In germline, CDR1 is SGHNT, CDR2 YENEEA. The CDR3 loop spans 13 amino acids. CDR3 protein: CASSSNSVTEAFF. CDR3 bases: TGTGCCAGCAGCTCGAACTCGGTCACTGAAGCTTTCTTT.

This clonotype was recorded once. CDR3 residues: CSASPTGLIRNEQFF. DNA for the CDR3: TGCAGTGCTTCCCCGACAGGGCTCATAAGAAATGAGCAGTTCTTC. The chain has TRBV20-1 and TRBJ2-1, with 7 bases aligning to TRBD1. With V trimmed by 5 bases and J by 7 bases, 14 bases remained unmatched. The CDR3 covers 15 residues. Germline loops: CDR1 DFQATT, CDR2 SNEGSKA (reference sequence).

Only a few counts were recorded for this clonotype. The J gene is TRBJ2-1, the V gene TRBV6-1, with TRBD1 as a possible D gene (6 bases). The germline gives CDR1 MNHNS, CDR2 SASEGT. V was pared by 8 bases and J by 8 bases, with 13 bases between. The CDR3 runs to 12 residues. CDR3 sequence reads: CASSGTFDEQFF. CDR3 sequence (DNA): TGTGCCAGCTCCGGGACATTCGATGAGCAGTTCTTC.

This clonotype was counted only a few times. CDR3 DNA: TGTGCCAGCAGCTCCCAAGGGGTCCGATTTACTAATGAGCAGTTCTTC. This codes for CASSSQGVRFTNEQFF. This chain uses TRBV7-2 with TRBJ2-1; D might be TRBD1 (5 bases). The CDR3 is 16 amino acids. Trimming left V 4 bases short and J 7 bases short, with 20 bases between. Germline values: CDR1 SGHTA, CDR2 FQGNSA.

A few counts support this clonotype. The DNA for the CDR3 is TGTGCCAGCAGCTTAGTAGGTCAGGACTCCTACGAGCAGTACTTC. It yields the protein CASSLVGQDSYEQYF. The rearrangement joins TRBV7-2 to TRBJ2-7; D gene uncertain. V was shortened by 1 base and J by 0 bases, with 10 bases between the two germline ends. The CDR3 has 15 amino acids. CDR1 SGHTA and CDR2 FQGNSA come from the germline V gene.

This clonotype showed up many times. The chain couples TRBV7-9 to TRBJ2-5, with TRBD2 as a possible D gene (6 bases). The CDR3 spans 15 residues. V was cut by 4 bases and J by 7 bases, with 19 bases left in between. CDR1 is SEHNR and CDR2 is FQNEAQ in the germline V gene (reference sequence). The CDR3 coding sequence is TGTGCCAGCAGCTCCCCCGGGCCTAAGGGAGGGACCCAGTACTTC. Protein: CASSSPGPKGGTQYF.

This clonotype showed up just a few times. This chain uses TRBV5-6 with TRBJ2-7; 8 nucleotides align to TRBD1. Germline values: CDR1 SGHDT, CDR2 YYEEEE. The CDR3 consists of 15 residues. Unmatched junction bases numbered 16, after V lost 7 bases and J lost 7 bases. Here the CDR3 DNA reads TGTGCCAGCCTAACACAGGGACAGGTTCGGGGGGAGCAGTACTTC. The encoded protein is CASLTQGQVRGEQYF.

The CDR3 protein is CASSSGQGRSFF. The CDR3 DNA reads TGTGCCAGCAGCTCCGGACAGGGAAGGTCTTTCTTT. V usage is TRBV7-9 and J usage is TRBJ1-1, with 8 bases that match TRBD1. V was clipped by 4 bases and J by 12 bases; unmatched bases: 7. Germline lookup yields CDR1 SEHNR and CDR2 FQNEAQ (reference sequence). CDR3 size: 12 residues.